This TCR beta chain emerged from a study of CD8+CD57+ T cells in acquired aplastic anemia. At the level of the study: Sorted CD4+ and CD8+ cells yielded DNA averaging around 3.2 ug.

By flow cytometry, patients selected for sequencing had shown an expansion of CD8+CD57+ cells. Trimming took 6 bases from V and 3 from J, leaving 9 bases between them. From germline, CDR1 is SGHTA and CDR2 FQGTGA. This CDR3 has 13 residues. The TCR beta profiling, which covered VDJ combination and CDR3 sequence, was carried out using genomic DNA as the template. TCRdb re-analysed the reads in MiXCR, keeping a single row per CDR3 protein. The repertoire has some 170,000 distinct CDR3 sequences, under 55% of them found once; the top ten carry around 1.1%. The sample consisted of sorted CD4+, CD8+, or CD8+CD57+ T cells (not recorded which) from PBMCs. The genes are TRBV7-3 and TRBJ1-5; D is unclear. This clonotype was sampled from a human donor with aplastic anemia. The CDR3 protein is CASSKGYNQPQHF. DNA of the CDR3: TGTGCCAGCAGTAAGGGATACAATCAGCCCCAGCATTTT.